This T cell receptor (beta chain) was captured by sequencing in a study of PD-L1 blockade in urothelial cancer. About the research overall: Male patients with bladder-origin urothelial cancer numbered about nine tenths of the roughly 29. Between 0 and 3 chemotherapy regimens preceded treatment for each patient. When blood samples were assessed, the median T cell count was 120,000 to 150,000.

TCRdb's table, derived via immunoSEQ multiplex PCR, lists solely in-frame clones and lacks some. The sample has 95,000 to 100,000 clones, around nine tenths seen once; the top ten hold 2%. This clone has only one observation. The time point: pretreatment peripheral blood. The CDR3 loop spans 14 amino acids. Germline-derived CDR1 and CDR2 are KGHSH and LQKENI. V lost 2 bases and J 1 base, leaving 8 bases between the germline ends. This chain joins TRBV18 and TRBJ2-5; tentatively, D is TRBD1 (5 bases). The source is a man in his sixties with urothelial cancer. The material sequenced was PBMCs, taken around atezolizumab (anti-PD-L1) treatment. CDR3 protein: CASSPRQIQETQYF. The CDR3 coding sequence is TGTGCCAGCTCACCAAGACAGATCCAAGAGACCCAGTACTTC.